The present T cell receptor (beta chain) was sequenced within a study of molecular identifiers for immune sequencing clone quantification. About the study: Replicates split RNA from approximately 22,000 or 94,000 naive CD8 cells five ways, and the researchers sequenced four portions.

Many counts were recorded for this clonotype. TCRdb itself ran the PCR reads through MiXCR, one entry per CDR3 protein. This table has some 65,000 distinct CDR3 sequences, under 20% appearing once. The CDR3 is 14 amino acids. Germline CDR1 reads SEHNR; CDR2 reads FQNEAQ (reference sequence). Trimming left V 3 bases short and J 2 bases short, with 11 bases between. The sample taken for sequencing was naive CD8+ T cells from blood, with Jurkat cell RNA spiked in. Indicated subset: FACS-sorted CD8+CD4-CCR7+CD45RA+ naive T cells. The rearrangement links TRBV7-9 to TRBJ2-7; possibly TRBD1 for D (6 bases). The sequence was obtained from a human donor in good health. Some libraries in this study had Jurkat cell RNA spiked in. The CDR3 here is CASSFSGVAYEQYF. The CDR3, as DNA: TGTGCCAGCAGCTTTTCAGGGGTGGCCTACGAGCAGTACTTC. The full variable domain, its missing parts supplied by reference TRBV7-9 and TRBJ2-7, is DTGVSQNPRHKITKRGQNVTFRCDPISEHNRLYWYRQTLGQGPEFLTYFQNEAQLEKSRLLSDRFSAERPKGSFSTLEIQRTEQGDSAMYLCASSFSGVAYEQYFGPGTRLTVT.